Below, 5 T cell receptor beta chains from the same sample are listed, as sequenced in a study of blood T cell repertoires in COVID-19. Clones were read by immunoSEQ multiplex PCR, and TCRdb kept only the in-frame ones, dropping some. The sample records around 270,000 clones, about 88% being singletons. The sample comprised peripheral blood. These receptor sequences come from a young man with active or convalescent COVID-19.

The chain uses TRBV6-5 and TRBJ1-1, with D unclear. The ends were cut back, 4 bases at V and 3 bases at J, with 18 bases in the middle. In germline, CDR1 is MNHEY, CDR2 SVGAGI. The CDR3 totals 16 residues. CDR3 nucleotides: TGTGCCAGCAGTTCTTTCGGGATCCACGGGGACACTGAAGCTTTCTTT. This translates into CASSSFGIHGDTEAFF.

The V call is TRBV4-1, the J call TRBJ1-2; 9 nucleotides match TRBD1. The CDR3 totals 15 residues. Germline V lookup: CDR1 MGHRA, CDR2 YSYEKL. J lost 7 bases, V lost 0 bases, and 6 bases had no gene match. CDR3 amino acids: CASSQDNRGRVGYTF. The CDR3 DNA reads TGCGCCAGCAGCCAAGATAACAGGGGGCGGGTTGGCTACACCTTC.

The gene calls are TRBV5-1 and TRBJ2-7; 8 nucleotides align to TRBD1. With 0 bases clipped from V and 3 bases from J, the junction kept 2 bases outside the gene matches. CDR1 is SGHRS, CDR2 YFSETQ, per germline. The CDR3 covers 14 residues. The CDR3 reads CASSLAGQVYEQYF. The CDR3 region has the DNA TGCGCCAGCAGCTTGGCGGGACAGGTCTACGAGCAGTACTTC.

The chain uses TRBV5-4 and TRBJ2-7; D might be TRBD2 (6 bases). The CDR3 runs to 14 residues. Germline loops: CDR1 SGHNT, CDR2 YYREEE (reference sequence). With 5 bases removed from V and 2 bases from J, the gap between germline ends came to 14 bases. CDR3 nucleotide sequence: TGTGCCAGCAGACGGGAGCGGGCCCCCTACGAGCAGTACTTC. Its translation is CASRRERAPYEQYF.

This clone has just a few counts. As DNA, the CDR3 is TGTGCTAGTGGTTTGGGGGGACAGGCAAGGACTGAAGCTTTCTTT. Its protein product is CASGLGGQARTEAFF. This chain uses TRBV12-5 with TRBJ1-1, with 8 bases matching TRBD1. CDR3 length equals 15 residues. Germline V gives CDR1 LGHNT, CDR2 FRNRAP. The V segment lost 1 base and the J segment 5 bases; nucleotides outside the gene matches: 6.